One and the same sample provided the 28 T cell receptor beta chains below, sequenced in a study of T-cell memory formation after mild COVID-19. TCRdb passed the 5' RACE reads through MiXCR, listing each CDR3 protein once. The sample holds around 140,000 distinct CDR3 sequences, 20% to 25% seen once. The material sequenced was PBMCs or a T cell subset sorted from them (not recorded which). The source is an adult woman who had mild COVID-19 (a few samples of this study predate the infection). Cell type and time point are not known.

The V and J genes are TRBV5-1 and TRBJ1-1; the D is unclear. This CDR3 spans 13 amino acids. V was trimmed by 3 bases and J by 2 bases, leaving 8 bases between them. The germline gives CDR1 SGHRS, CDR2 YFSETQ. In DNA form, the CDR3 reads TGCGCCAGCAGCTCGACATTTAACACTGAAGCTTTCTTT. As protein: CASSSTFNTEAFF.

The V gene is TRBV6-2 or TRBV6-3, the J gene TRBJ2-3; D gene unclear. The CDR3 is made up of 14 amino acids. Trimming took off 4 bases at V and 4 bases at J, with 12 bases between the two ends. Germline loops: CDR1 MNHEY, CDR2 SVGEGT. CDR3 residues: CASSSTSVADTQYF. The CDR3 nucleotides read TGTGCCAGCAGTTCCACCAGTGTGGCAGATACGCAGTATTTT.

This clonotype was seen a few times. This chain connects TRBV4-2 to TRBJ2-7, with unresolved D. This CDR3 is 13 amino acids long. The germline CDR1 and CDR2 sequences are LGHNA and YNFKEQ. V gave up 1 base and J gave up 3 bases, with 7 bases separating them. The CDR3: CASSQGIFYEQYF. CDR3 bases: TGTGCCAGCAGCCAAGGCATCTTCTACGAGCAGTACTTC.

CDR3 in DNA: TGTGCCAGCACCCACGGAGGGGGCGTAGAACTGTTTTTT. Its protein is CASTHGGGVELFF. The rearrangement links TRBV6-2 or TRBV6-3 to TRBJ1-4; 7 nucleotides match TRBD1. The ends lost 7 bases at V and 12 bases at J; junction bases unmatched: 11. This CDR3 has 13 residues. Per germline, CDR1 MNHEY and CDR2 SVGEGT.

The V and J genes are TRBV7-8 and TRBJ2-2; 12 nucleotides agree with TRBD1. CDR1 is SGHVS, CDR2 FQNEAQ, per germline. This CDR3 has 20 amino acids. V gave up 2 bases and J gave up 2 bases; unmatched junction bases: 12. The CDR3 DNA is TGTGCCAGCAGCTTAATTGGGACAGGGGGCGCTCCACCAAACACCGGGGAGCTGTTTTTT. Protein sequence: CASSLIGTGGAPPNTGELFF.

The chain recombines TRBV7-2 with TRBJ1-2; D might be TRBD1 (5 bases). Germline loops: CDR1 SGHTA, CDR2 FQGNSA. The ends were cut back, 1 base at V and 4 bases at J, with 7 bases in the middle. The length of the CDR3 is 13 residues. This CDR3 reads CASSLGGTYGYTF. CDR3 nucleotide sequence: TGTGCCAGCAGCTTAGGGGGGACCTATGGCTACACCTTC.

J is TRBJ2-7 and V is TRBV18, with 12 bases lining up with TRBD1. This CDR3 is 15 amino acids long. V lost 4 bases, J lost 5 bases, and 6 bases stayed unmatched. Germline CDR1 KGHSH, CDR2 LQKENI. The CDR3: CASSQGTGGRHEQYF. The CDR3 DNA is TGTGCCAGCTCACAGGGGACAGGGGGCCGACACGAGCAGTACTTC.

The J gene is TRBJ1-1, the V gene TRBV4-1, with D possibly matching TRBD1 (5 bases). CDR1 and CDR2 (germline): MGHRA, YSYEKL. The CDR3 sequence is 15 residues long. Trimming removed 1 base at V and 0 bases at J, with 9 bases between. The CDR3 loop is CASSQAQDLNTEAFF. As DNA, the CDR3 is TGCGCCAGCAGCCAAGCACAGGACTTGAACACTGAAGCTTTCTTT.

V is TRBV7-2 and J is TRBJ2-7; D remains ambiguous. The CDR3 runs 14 residues. From germline, CDR1 is SGHTA and CDR2 FQGNSA. Trimming removed 6 bases from V and 6 bases from J, with 18 bases in between. CDR3 loop: CASSPLLGASEQYF. The CDR3 DNA reads TGTGCCAGCAGTCCGCTTTTAGGCGCATCCGAGCAGTACTTC. Filled out from reference TRBV7-2 and TRBJ2-7, the complete variable domain reads GAGVSQSPSNKVTEKGKDVELRCDPISGHTALYWYRQSLGQGLEFLIYFQGNSAPDKSGLPSDRFSAERTGGSVSTLTIQRTQQEDSAVYLCASSPLLGASEQYFGPGTRLTVT.

J is TRBJ1-2 and V is TRBV9; 11 nucleotides line up with TRBD1. Trimming cost V 4 bases and J 2 bases; bases outside gene matches: 13. Germline CDR1 SGDLS, CDR2 YYNGEE. This CDR3 is 18 amino acids long. In DNA, the CDR3 is TGTGCCAGCAGCCCACACAACCCCGGGACAGGGGGAAACTATGGCTACACCTTC. This encodes CASSPHNPGTGGNYGYTF.

This clonotype was seen a few times. The chain is built from TRBV9 and TRBJ2-7; 7 bases are a match to TRBD2. The CDR3 spans 17 residues. CDR1 is SGDLS, CDR2 YYNGEE, per germline. The V segment lost 4 bases and the J segment 5 bases; nucleotides outside the gene matches: 18. The CDR3 bases are TGTGCCAGCAGCCACCCGGGAGGAGGGACGAACGGGGACGAGCAGTACTTC. Protein: CASSHPGGGTNGDEQYF.

V usage is TRBV20-1 and J usage is TRBJ2-7; D remains unclear. The germline CDR1 and CDR2 sequences are DFQATT and SNEGSKA (reference sequence). The CDR3 sequence is 14 residues long. Trimming removed 0 bases at V and 2 bases at J, with 11 bases between. CDR3 loop: CSARDRSTPYEQYF. CDR3 in DNA: TGCAGTGCTAGAGATCGATCCACCCCCTACGAGCAGTACTTC.

V and J are TRBV7-9 and TRBJ2-7; D remains ambiguous. Germline CDR1 reads SEHNR; CDR2 reads FQNEAQ (reference sequence). V was cut by 1 base and J by 2 bases, with 12 bases left in between. The CDR3 loop spans 15 amino acids. CDR3 DNA: TGTGCCAGCAGCTTAGGTGTTAATCCAACCTACGAGCAGTACTTC. Translated, it gives CASSLGVNPTYEQYF.

A few counts support this clonotype. The rearrangement joins TRBV5-6 to TRBJ2-5; 9 bases map to TRBD1. Germline CDR1 and CDR2: SGHDT and YYEEEE. Trimming cost V 2 bases and J 5 bases; bases outside gene matches: 7. CDR3 size: 15 residues. CDR3 sequence reads: CASSFGTGTIETQYF. CDR3 DNA: TGTGCCAGCAGCTTCGGGACAGGGACTATTGAGACCCAGTACTTC.

The chain links TRBV5-1 to TRBJ2-3, with D hard to call. Germline V CDR1 and CDR2: SGHRS, YFSETQ. This CDR3 is 15 amino acids long. Trimming shortened V by 2 bases and J by 0 bases, and 10 bases separated the two germline ends. The CDR3 is CASSFRERSTDTQYF. CDR3 nucleotide sequence: TGCGCCAGCAGCTTCCGTGAGCGAAGCACAGATACGCAGTATTTT.

The rearrangement joins TRBV4-1 to TRBJ2-1; a possible D gene is TRBD2 (5 bases). This CDR3 spans 15 amino acids. Trimming shortened V by 1 base and J by 5 bases, and 12 bases separated the two germline ends. Per the germline V gene, CDR1 is MGHRA and CDR2 is YSYEKL. This CDR3 is CASSQAPLGDNEQFF. The CDR3 DNA reads TGCGCCAGCAGCCAAGCACCCCTCGGGGACAATGAGCAGTTCTTC.

The chain carries TRBV24-1 and TRBJ2-3, with TRBD2 matching 11 bases. V trimming: 4 bases; J trimming: 5 bases; junction bases outside the gene matches: 4. The CDR3 extends over 15 amino acids. CDR1 and CDR2 from the germline V gene are KGHDR and SFDVKD. The CDR3 nucleotides read TGTGCCACCAGTGACTCGACTAGCGGGGAAGATACGCAGTATTTT. It specifies CATSDSTSGEDTQYF.

This clonotype has only a few counts. This chain links TRBV24-1 with TRBJ2-3, with a possible D match to TRBD2 (5 bases). The CDR3 has 15 residues. Deletions cut 4 bases from V and 4 bases from J, with 14 bases between. Germline lookup yields CDR1 KGHDR and CDR2 SFDVKD. The CDR3 loop is CATSDLSGPSDTQYF. Here the CDR3 DNA reads TGTGCCACCAGTGACCTAAGCGGACCTTCAGATACGCAGTATTTT.

The chain combines TRBV11-2 with TRBJ2-7; D ambiguous. The V end was cut by 5 bases, the J end by 1 base, with 6 bases between. This CDR3 has 12 residues. CDR1 and CDR2 (germline): SGHAT, FQNNGV. The CDR3 loop reads CASSVRSYEQYF. The CDR3 nucleotides are TGTGCCAGCAGCGTCCGATCCTACGAGCAGTACTTC.

V and J are TRBV4-2 and TRBJ1-6; 12 positions agree with TRBD1. There are 14 residues in the CDR3. Losses at the gene ends were 3 bases for V and 14 bases for J; bases not matched to a gene: 5. Germline-derived CDR1 and CDR2 are LGHNA and YNFKEQ. In nucleotides, the CDR3 is TGTGCCAGCAGCCATCCGGGACAGGGGGCATCCCTCCACTTT. Translating gives CASSHPGQGASLHF.

This rearrangement joins TRBV20-1 to TRBJ2-1, with D unresolved. This CDR3 spans 12 amino acids. Germline V gene lookup returns CDR1 DFQATT and CDR2 SNEGSKA (reference sequence). Trimming stripped 3 bases from V and 9 bases from J, with 12 bases between. Here the CDR3 DNA reads TGCAGTGCTAGTGTCTCCACGGCTGAGCAGTTCTTC. It codes for CSASVSTAEQFF.

There are a few counts of this clonotype. V is TRBV5-1 and J is TRBJ2-1; no reliable D call. Trimming left V 1 base short and J 2 bases short, with 7 bases between. Germline V gene sequence: CDR1 SGHRS, CDR2 YFSETQ. The length of the CDR3 is 14 residues. The CDR3 reads CASSLRDAYNEQFF. The CDR3 region has the DNA TGCGCCAGCAGCTTGAGGGATGCCTACAATGAGCAGTTCTTC.

Only one count was recorded for this clonotype. The junction does not match germline at one end; this may be a read error. This chain joins TRBV6-5 and TRBJ1-1; a weak D match, TRBD1 (6 bases). From germline, CDR1 is MNHEY and CDR2 SVGAGI. The CDR3 covers 16 residues. The CDR3 DNA reads as TGTGGCAGCAGTTATTCCACTCAGGGGCTGAACACTGAAGCTTTCTTT. Translating it yields CGSSYSTQGLNTEAFF.

In its sample, this clonotype was seen a few times. This chain connects TRBV6-5 to TRBJ2-3; 13 bases agree with TRBD2. The CDR3 is 15 residues long. Germline values: CDR1 MNHEY, CDR2 SVGAGI. J gave up 0 bases and V 9 bases, and 3 bases lay outside the gene matches. The CDR3 loop reads CASSGLAGSTDTQYF. The CDR3 DNA sequence: TGTGCCAGTTCGGGACTAGCGGGAAGCACAGATACGCAGTATTTT.

The CDR3 region is CASSIFGPLNTEAFF. The DNA for the CDR3 is TGTGCCAGTAGTATTTTTGGGCCGCTGAACACTGAAGCTTTCTTT. The chain uses TRBV19 and TRBJ1-1; no clear D gene. Germline V gene lookup returns CDR1 LNHDA and CDR2 SQIVND (reference sequence). CDR3 length: 15 residues. V shed 3 bases and J shed 0 bases, with 11 bases lying between them.

V is TRBV9 and J is TRBJ1-2; TRBD1 aligns across 7 bases. V was clipped by 4 bases and J by 8 bases; unmatched bases: 8. Germline V CDR1 and CDR2: SGDLS, YYNGEE. CDR3 length equals 13 residues. The CDR3 reads CASSSRTGGGYTF. The CDR3 region has the DNA TGTGCCAGCAGCTCCCGGACAGGAGGCGGCTACACCTTC.

The chain couples TRBV12-3 or TRBV12-4 to TRBJ1-4; D is undetermined. The germline V and J ends were trimmed by 5 bases and 5 bases, with 12 bases remaining between them. CDR3 length: 14 amino acids. The DNA of the CDR3 is TGTGCCAGCAGTCCCGACTGGTACAATGAAAAACTGTTTTTT. The encoded protein is CASSPDWYNEKLFF.

This clonotype appeared many times. The V gene is TRBV28, the J gene TRBJ1-5; 7 nucleotides line up with TRBD1. Germline V gene data show CDR1 as MDHEN and CDR2 as SYDVKM. The CDR3 spans 14 residues. V shed 3 bases and J 6 bases; nucleotides not matched to a gene: 5. CDR3 DNA: TGTGCCAGCAGTTTTGTGACAGGGCCTCAGCCCCAGCATTTT. Translation: CASSFVTGPQPQHF.